One sample yielded the 22 T cell receptor beta chains listed below, sequenced in a study of OX40 agonist ivuxolimab in advanced cancers. Profiled with immunoSEQ multiplex PCR; TCRdb holds only in-frame clones, not every one. Of roughly 56,000 clones in the sample, about 91% were seen once. The sample was CD4+ or CD8+ T cells sorted from blood, taken in a trial of the OX40 agonist ivuxolimab. The receptor set was obtained from an adult with an advanced solid tumor such as melanoma, head and neck, liver or kidney cancer.

This clone was seen only once. The CDR3 bases are TGTGCCAGCAGTGAAGTGTCAGGGGCCTACAATGAGCAGTTCTTC. Protein product: CASSEVSGAYNEQFF. This chain links TRBV2 with TRBJ2-1; TRBD1 is a possible D gene (6 bases). The CDR3 is 15 residues long. The V gene lost 1 base and the J gene lost 2 bases, with 9 bases spanning the gap. Germline loops: CDR1 SNHLY, CDR2 FYNNEI.

The V call is TRBV7-2, the J call TRBJ1-1; D may be TRBD1 (6 bases). Germline assignment: CDR1 SGHTA and CDR2 FQGNSA. V was trimmed by 4 bases and J by 1 base, leaving 10 bases between them. The CDR3 spans 14 residues. The CDR3 loop reads CASSSGTTNTEAFF. DNA for the CDR3: TGTGCCAGCAGCTCCGGGACAACGAACACTGAAGCTTTCTTT.

This chain uses TRBV28 with TRBJ2-7; 8 bases line up with TRBD2. Germline values: CDR1 MDHEN, CDR2 SYDVKM. V gave up 5 bases and J gave up 11 bases; unmatched junction bases: 5. This CDR3 region has 11 residues. The CDR3 here is CASSPGGEEYF. Written as DNA, the CDR3 is TGTGCCAGCAGTCCGGGGGGGGAGGAGTACTTC.

The V gene is TRBV7-9, the J gene TRBJ2-7; 9 nucleotides match TRBD1. V lost 2 bases and J lost 3; bases outside the gene matches: 2. In germline, CDR1 is SEHNR, CDR2 FQNEAQ (reference sequence). The length of the CDR3 is 14 residues. The CDR3 loop is CASSLSTGGYEQYF. For the CDR3, the DNA is TGTGCCAGCAGCTTATCGACAGGGGGCTACGAGCAGTACTTC.

V usage is TRBV4-1 and J usage is TRBJ2-1; the D gene is possibly TRBD1 (5 bases). Germline CDR1 and CDR2: MGHRA and YSYEKL. V lost 1 base and J 11 bases, leaving 12 bases between the germline ends. CDR3 length equals 13 residues. The CDR3 is CASSQGQGSQQFF. CDR3 DNA: TGCGCCAGCAGCCAAGGGCAGGGTTCCCAGCAGTTCTTC.

J is TRBJ2-2 and V is TRBV28; TRBD2 aligns across 9 bases. Germline V lookup: CDR1 MDHEN, CDR2 SYDVKM. V was clipped by 3 bases and J by 0 bases; unmatched bases: 2. The CDR3 extends over 16 amino acids. The CDR3 protein is CASSLSSGTNTGELFF. CDR3 nucleotides: TGTGCCAGCAGTTTGTCTAGCGGGACGAACACCGGGGAGCTGTTTTTT.

The chain links TRBV11-2 to TRBJ1-3; no firm D call. The CDR3 is 15 residues long. Germline V CDR1 and CDR2: SGHAT, FQNNGV. Trimming shortened V by 0 bases and J by 4 bases, and 10 bases separated the two germline ends. In nucleotides, the CDR3 is TGTGCCAGCAGCTTAGATGACCGGGGAGGAAACACCATATATTTT. This gives the protein CASSLDDRGGNTIYF. Combining the CDR3 with reference TRBV11-2 and TRBJ1-3 gives the whole variable domain EAGVAQSPRYKIIEKRQSVAFWCNPISGHATLYWYQQILGQGPKLLIQFQNNGVVDDSQLPKDRFSAERLKGVDSTLKIQPAKLEDSAVYLCASSLDDRGGNTIYFGEGSWLTVV.

This clone was observed a single time. The rearrangement joins TRBV27 to TRBJ2-1, with no clear D. Looked up from germline, CDR1 is MNHEY and CDR2 is SMNVEV (reference sequence). V shed 8 bases and J shed 10 bases, with 18 bases lying between them. This CDR3 comprises 13 residues. CDR3 sequence: CASGPLEAYEQFF. DNA for the CDR3: TGTGCCAGCGGGCCTCTTGAGGCTTACGAGCAGTTCTTC.

This chain joins TRBV19 and TRBJ1-5; TRBD1 is a possible D gene (6 bases). V was shortened by 3 bases and J by 8 bases, with 14 bases between the two germline ends. Germline V gene data show CDR1 as LNHDA and CDR2 as SQIVND (reference sequence). This CDR3 comprises 14 residues. CDR3 region: CASSITGGPKPQHF. DNA of the CDR3: TGTGCCAGTAGTATTACGGGGGGGCCGAAGCCCCAGCATTTT.

In this sample, this clone turned up a few times. The CDR3 is CSVDPGEDYGYTF. The CDR3 DNA reads TGCAGCGTGGACCCAGGCGAGGACTATGGCTACACCTTC. The rearrangement links TRBV29-1 to TRBJ1-2, with D unresolved. The CDR3 is 13 residues long. V was pared by 6 bases and J by 3 bases, with 14 bases between. The germline V gene encodes CDR1 SQVTM and CDR2 ANQGSEA. The full variable domain, with the rest looked up from reference TRBV29-1 and TRBJ1-2, is SAVISQKPSRDICQRGTSLTIQCQVDSQVTMMFWYRQQPGQSLTLIATANQGSEATYESGFVIDKFPISRPNLTFSTLTVSNMSPEDSSIYLCSVDPGEDYGYTFGSGTRLTVV.

This clone appeared a few times. V gene TRBV4-1 combines with J gene TRBJ2-3; 8 positions match TRBD2. Trimming cost V 6 bases and J 3 bases; bases outside gene matches: 8. CDR3 length equals 15 residues. Per germline, CDR1 MGHRA and CDR2 YSYEKL. The CDR3 protein is CASRFTSGRTDTQYF. The CDR3 DNA follows: TGCGCCAGCAGGTTCACGAGCGGGAGAACAGATACGCAGTATTTT.

The V call is TRBV4-1, the J call TRBJ2-7, with TRBD1 matching over 7 bases. J was trimmed by 3 bases and V by 1 base; bases with no gene match: 6. There are 15 residues in the CDR3. Germline V gene data show CDR1 as MGHRA and CDR2 as YSYEKL. The CDR3 coding sequence is TGCGCCAGCAGCCAAGGACAGGGCAGCCACTACGAGCAGTACTTC. This encodes CASSQGQGSHYEQYF.

The chain carries TRBV5-5 and TRBJ1-2; D unresolved. Germline CDR1 and CDR2: SGHKS and YYEKEE (reference sequence). Trimming took 4 bases from V and 0 from J, leaving 10 bases between them. The CDR3 is 14 amino acids. The chain's CDR3 is CASSRTFSNYGYTF. The CDR3 nucleotides read TGTGCCAGCAGCAGGACGTTTTCTAACTATGGCTACACCTTC.

The rearrangement uses TRBV28 and TRBJ1-1; TRBD1 matches at 8 bases. V lost 2 bases, J lost 0 bases, and 2 bases stayed unmatched. The germline V gene has CDR1 MDHEN and CDR2 SYDVKM. The CDR3 extends over 15 amino acids. The CDR3 nucleotides are TGTGCCAGCAGTTTAGGACAGGGTATGAACACTGAAGCTTTCTTT. Protein product: CASSLGQGMNTEAFF.

V gene TRBV7-9 combines with J gene TRBJ2-5; no reliable D call. This CDR3 is 13 amino acids long. Trimming left V 1 base short and J 2 bases short, with 5 bases between. CDR1 and CDR2 (germline): SEHNR, FQNEAQ (reference sequence). The CDR3 loop reads CASSLGGQETQYF. As DNA, the CDR3 is TGTGCCAGCAGCTTAGGGGGTCAAGAGACCCAGTACTTC.

As regards this clone: One junction end disagrees with the germline gene, perhaps due to a read error. The chain combines TRBV5-4 with TRBJ1-3; a possible D gene is TRBD1 (6 bases). Germline CDR1 is SGHNT and CDR2 is YYREEE (reference sequence). The CDR3 covers 16 residues. CDR3 coding DNA: TGCGCCAGCAGCCAAGATCCGGACAGCTCTGGAAACACCATATATTTT. This encodes CASSQDPDSSGNTIYF.

The chain recombines TRBV19 with TRBJ2-1; D is possibly TRBD2 (6 bases). The CDR3 sequence is 14 residues long. Germline CDR1 LNHDA, CDR2 SQIVND (reference sequence). V was shortened by 1 base and J by 9 bases, with 13 bases between the two germline ends. The CDR3 DNA reads TGTGCCAGTAGTATAGGAGGAGGGCCGGTTGAGCAGTTCTTC. This gives the protein CASSIGGGPVEQFF.

CDR3 loop: CASTPGFMNTEAFF. The CDR3 nucleotides are TGTGCCAGCACCCCAGGTTTTATGAACACTGAAGCTTTCTTT. The chain has TRBV28 and TRBJ1-1, with D hard to call. The V end was cut by 7 bases, the J end by 0 bases, with 12 bases between. The CDR3 sequence is 14 residues long. Germline assignment: CDR1 MDHEN and CDR2 SYDVKM.

This clone was seen only once. This chain links TRBV7-9 with TRBJ2-1; a possible D gene is TRBD2 (6 bases). The CDR3 consists of 16 residues. Trimming removed 2 bases at V and 0 bases at J, with 11 bases between. CDR1 SEHNR and CDR2 FQNEAQ come from the germline V gene (reference sequence). CDR3 nucleotides: TGTGCCAGCAGCTTATTCTACGGGAGCTCCTACAATGAGCAGTTCTTC. It yields the protein CASSLFYGSSYNEQFF.

The V gene is TRBV4-1, the J gene TRBJ2-2, with D unclear. Germline V gives CDR1 MGHRA, CDR2 YSYEKL. There are 14 residues in the CDR3. Trimming pared 0 bases from V and 6 bases from J, leaving 8 bases between. The CDR3 nucleotides read TGCGCCAGCAGCCAAGATGAGCTCGCCGGGGAGCTGTTTTTT. It codes for CASSQDELAGELFF.

J is TRBJ2-1 and V is TRBV19; possible D gene TRBD1, 6 bases. Per germline, CDR1 LNHDA and CDR2 SQIVND (reference sequence). Trimming left V 5 bases short and J 15 bases short, with 26 bases between. There are 15 residues in the CDR3. In DNA, the CDR3 is TGTGCCAGTAGTGAAGAACAGGGAACACACCTGAATCTGTTCTTC. This sequence encodes CASSEEQGTHLNLFF.

This sequence joins TRBV12-2 and TRBJ1-5; whether TRBD1, the table's D call, matches the DNA was not checked. TRBV12-2 is shown as a pseudogene. The CDR3 runs 17 residues. CDR3 sequence reads: CASRLGLGQESNQPQHF. The CDR3 DNA reads TGTGCAAGTCGCTTAGGACTCGGACAGGAAAGCAATCAGCCCCAGCATTTT.